This is a list of T cell receptor beta chains from one sample in a study of sequential checkpoint blockade in melanoma. Sequenced by immunoSEQ multiplex PCR; TCRdb stores in-frame clones only, minus some. The sample holds approximately 10,000 clones; roughly 72% are singletons and the top ten take about 15%. Sequences were derived from CD8+ T cells sorted from blood (inferred from file names), sampled from a patient given nivolumab and ipilimumab in sequence. All receptors derive from a human donor with melanoma. CDR3s include the opening cysteine and the closing phenylalanine or tryptophan. The order of the fields is D gene, V gene, clone size, J gene, CDR3 DNA, CDR3 protein. The D gene is left open where the match is weak. The size of a clone is reported for some rows only, either as once, few or many, or as a class for expanded clones.

TRBD1	TRBV7-8	-	TRBJ2-3	TGTGCCAGCAGCCCCCGACAGGGGGTCGCAGATACGCAGTATTTT	CASSPRQGVADTQYF
-	TRBV5-6	-	TRBJ2-3	TGTGCCAGCAGTGCTTGGGCTGAAGATACGCAGTATTTT	CASSAWAEDTQYF
-	TRBV18	-	TRBJ2-1	TGTGCCAGCTCACCTCTGACTAGCTCCTACAATGAGCAGTTCTTC	CASSPLTSSYNEQFF
TRBD1	TRBV19	-	TRBJ1-1	TGTGCCAGTAGGGACAGGGGGCAGAACACTGAAGCTTTCTTT	CASRDRGQNTEAFF
-	TRBV29-1	-	TRBJ2-2	TGCAGCGTCCAGGACACCAACACCGGGGAGCTGTTTTTT	CSVQDTNTGELFF
-	TRBV6-4	-	TRBJ2-3	TGTGCCAGCAGTGAAGGGACTAGCACAGATACGCAGTATTTT	CASSEGTSTDTQYF
TRBD1	TRBV5-1	once	TRBJ1-1	TGCGCCAGCAGCTTCCGACAGGGGGAGAGGACTGAAGCTTTCTTT	CASSFRQGERTEAFF
TRBD2	TRBV6-1	few	TRBJ2-1	TGTGCCAGCAGTCATATAGCGGGGGAATACAATGAGCAGTTCTTC	CASSHIAGEYNEQFF
-	TRBV6-1	-	TRBJ1-3	TGTGCCAGCAGTGAAGTGTCGGGGTCTGGAAACACCATATATTTT	CASSEVSGSGNTIYF
-	TRBV29-1	-	TRBJ2-1	TGCAGCGCCCAACAGGGAAACTACAATGAGCAGTTCTTC	CSAQQGNYNEQFF
-	TRBV7-9	-	TRBJ1-1	TGTGCCAGCAGCTTAGGGGGAGGGGCGCGCACTGAAGCTTTCTTT	CASSLGGGARTEAFF